This record concerns one TCR beta chain sequence. Antigen specificity is unknown. V was cut by 1 base and J by 7 bases, with 11 bases left in between. The germline CDR1 and CDR2 sequences are SGHTA and FQGNSA. The CDR3 spans 14 residues. The sample comes from a study of post-analysis software for immune sequencing data. Overall study: Recorded disease courses covered relapsing-remitting, secondary progressive and progressive-relapsing multiple sclerosis. Some patients had no subtype annotation. Study-level findings and limits: TRBV5-6, TRBV5-1 and TRBV20-1 were among several TRBV segments more frequent in patients than controls. Same-batch preparations were strongly co-clustered by F measure. Controls had significantly higher normalized Chao1 diversity than multiple sclerosis patients.

TCR beta cDNA libraries had unique molecular identifiers. Once about 0.85 to 10 million T cells were used, hundreds of thousands of cDNA molecules resulted. Each CDR3 protein is one row after TCRdb ran MiXCR on the PCR reads. The sample gives roughly 670,000 distinct CDR3 sequences, roughly three fifths of which show up once; 11% is in the top ten. Sequencing was performed on blood. The TCR originated in a girl aged 2-9 years with multiple sclerosis. The rearrangement links TRBV7-2 to TRBJ1-5, with D possibly being TRBD1 (5 bases). CDR3 sequence reads: CASSLDQGLQPQHF. CDR3 coding DNA: TGTGCCAGCAGCTTAGATCAGGGTTTACAGCCCCAGCATTTT.